The clone carrying this TCR beta chain has just a few counts. Its antigen is not known. The sample comes from a study of human T cells and chemical hapten exposure. Study conclusions and caveats: Expanded TCRs produced significantly more large CDR3 similarity clusters than controls did.

For the library, individual cDNA molecules each received unique molecular identifiers. The authors' processing: Samples ranged from about 20,000 to 700,000 TCRs, with a median of around 100,000. MiXCR was run by TCRdb on the RACE reads, yielding one entry per CDR3 protein. TCRdb, rather than the study authors, made the V and J calls. The repertoire holds 150,000 to 200,000 distinct CDR3 sequences, with about a fifth as singletons. The time point was: patch test 1, 2 weeks after DPC sensitization. Regarding treatment: therapeutic diphenylcyclopropenone sensitization with weekly scalp DPC. CDR3 length: 14 residues. In germline, CDR1 is MNHEY, CDR2 SMNVEV (reference sequence). The V and J ends lost 4 bases and 2 bases, in that order; junction bases with no gene match: 2.

This receptor was identified in a woman in her forties or fifties with alopecia areata. Some clones in this sample may be carry-over from other donors' samples. Sequenced here: whole blood, sampled in connection with sensitization to the hapten diphenylcyclopropenone (DPC). V gene TRBV27 combines with J gene TRBJ1-1, with 9 nucleotides matching TRBD1. The CDR3 region has the DNA TGTGCCAGCAGTTCACAGGGGGCCAACACTGAAGCTTTCTTT. Translated, it gives CASSSQGANTEAFF.